This entry features one T cell receptor (beta chain) sequence. The antigen is undetermined. Treatment noted: approximately nine-day PBMC culture with coronavirus spike peptide pools or control peptides (ViraFEST assay). Upon completion of under twelve days of culture, CD4+ T cells were isolated via negative selection. The CDR3 is 12 amino acids. Germline V gives CDR1 ENHRY, CDR2 SYGVKD. V lost 6 bases to trimming and J lost 6 bases, with 9 bases between them. The sample is drawn from a study of vaccination and CD4 T cells after COVID-19. Study information: The convalescents were made up of six males and four females, two of whom were Hispanic. Each control was exposed to a CEFX pool, an HIV-1 Nef pool, or no peptide at all.

With the Oncomine TCR Beta short-read assay, DNA from cultured CD4+ T cells was sequenced. TCRdb called the PCR reads again in MiXCR, with one record for every CDR3 protein. The table lists 15,000 to 25,000 distinct CDR3 sequences, about 38% of them singletons. The chain has TRBV10-3 and TRBJ2-1, with D uncertain. The input for sequencing was CD4+ T cells from blood, cultured in vitro, taken before SARS-CoV-2 vaccination. This sequence originates from a human donor who received a COVID-19 vaccine. CDR3 nucleotides: TGTGCCATCAGCAATCTCGGCAATGAGCAGTTCTTC. Amino acid sequence: CAISNLGNEQFF.